The 10 T cell receptor beta chains below come from one sample, sequenced in a study of cytomegalovirus exposure and HLA in healthy donors. PCR used 60 Vbeta primers and 13 Jbeta primers. Profiled with immunoSEQ multiplex PCR; TCRdb holds only in-frame clones, not every one. The sample lists approximately 180,000 clones; around 81% were seen once. Source material: PBMCs. These TCRs come from a woman aged 18-29 years in good health and CMV-seropositive.

The chain is built from TRBV28 and TRBJ2-3; TRBD2 agrees at 8 bases. V lost 3 bases to trimming and J lost 1 base; unmatched junction nucleotides: 3. The CDR3 runs 15 residues. Germline loops: CDR1 MDHEN, CDR2 SYDVKM. The CDR3 region has the DNA TGTGCCAGCAGTTTTTTGCGGGGGGGCACAGATACGCAGTATTTT. Amino acid sequence: CASSFLRGGTDTQYF. The whole variable domain, remainder taken from reference TRBV28 and TRBJ2-3, is DVKVTQSSRYLVKRTGEKVFLECVQDMDHENMFWYRQDPGLGLRLIYFSYDVKMKEKGDIPEGYSVSREKKERFSLILESASTNQTSMYLCASSFLRGGTDTQYFGPGTRLTVL.

The chain carries TRBV12-5 and TRBJ1-4; 8 bases fit TRBD1. The germline V gene encodes CDR1 LGHNT and CDR2 FRNRAP. The CDR3 runs 15 residues. The J segment lost 5 bases and the V segment lost 6 bases, leaving 8 bases of the junction unmatched. DNA for the CDR3: TGTGCTAGTGGCCCCGAGGGACAGGAGAATGAAAAACTGTTTTTT. Encoded protein: CASGPEGQENEKLFF.

This chain connects TRBV6-7 to TRBJ1-5; TRBD1 matches at 8 bases. TRBV6-7 carries the ORF label, with uncertain function. V was clipped by 7 bases and J by 2 bases; unmatched bases: 13. This CDR3 has 17 residues. CDR3 bases: TGTGCCAGCAAGGTCCCCCGAGTACAGGGGGGCAATCAGCCCCAGCATTTT. Translation gives CASKVPRVQGGNQPQHF.

The rearrangement uses TRBV9 and TRBJ2-1; D perhaps matches TRBD2 (6 bases). This CDR3 contains 16 residues. The germline V and J ends were trimmed by 0 bases and 0 bases, with 10 bases remaining between them. Germline V gene data show CDR1 as SGDLS and CDR2 as YYNGEE. CDR3 nucleotide sequence: TGTGCCAGCAGCGTAGCCGGGAGAAGCTCCTACAATGAGCAGTTCTTC. Its protein product is CASSVAGRSSYNEQFF.

The chain joins TRBV6-6 to TRBJ2-7; 7 bases align to TRBD1. This CDR3 has 12 residues. CDR1 and CDR2 from the germline V gene are MNHNY and SVGAGI (reference sequence). Unmatched junction bases numbered 4, after V lost 5 bases and J lost 6 bases. The CDR3 here is CASSHRGGEQYF. CDR3 bases: TGTGCCAGCAGTCACAGGGGTGGCGAGCAGTACTTC.

The chain joins TRBV5-4 to TRBJ2-7, with TRBD2 identical over 7 bases. V lost 0 bases, J lost 3 bases, and 3 bases stayed unmatched. The CDR3 is made up of 14 amino acids. Germline lookup yields CDR1 SGHNT and CDR2 YYREEE (reference sequence). The CDR3 nucleotides read TGTGCCAGCAGCTTGGGAGCGGGAAGCTACGAGCAGTACTTC. The encoded protein is CASSLGAGSYEQYF.

This clone has a handful of counts. V and J are TRBV9 and TRBJ2-7; a weak D match, TRBD1 (6 bases). The germline V gene has CDR1 SGDLS and CDR2 YYNGEE. V shed 3 bases and J shed 2 bases, with 21 bases lying between them. This CDR3 is built from 17 residues. DNA of the CDR3: TGTGCCAGCAGCGCCAACCCCGAGCAGGGGCCGACCTACGAGCAGTACTTC. It encodes CASSANPEQGPTYEQYF.

This chain joins TRBV4-1 and TRBJ1-5; D may be TRBD1 (5 bases). V was trimmed by 0 bases and J by 0 bases, leaving 15 bases between them. From germline, CDR1 is MGHRA and CDR2 YSYEKL. CDR3 length: 18 amino acids. This CDR3 is CASSQEVRAAYSNQPQHF. The CDR3 DNA follows: TGCGCCAGCAGCCAAGAAGTCAGGGCAGCTTATAGCAATCAGCCCCAGCATTTT.

A single count supports this clone. V and J are TRBV29-1 and TRBJ2-2; the D gene is possibly TRBD2 (6 bases). This CDR3 region has 13 residues. V lost 1 base, J lost 8 bases, and 11 bases lay in between. Germline V lookup: CDR1 SQVTM, CDR2 ANQGSEA. The CDR3 here is CSVEVTSGGELFF. The CDR3 coding sequence is TGCAGCGTTGAAGTCACCAGCGGGGGGGAGCTGTTTTTT.

The rearrangement joins TRBV5-6 to TRBJ2-7, with D perhaps TRBD1 (6 bases). The CDR3 spans 14 residues. CDR1 SGHDT and CDR2 YYEEEE come from the germline V gene. The V and J ends lost 0 bases and 2 bases respectively, with 9 bases between them. CDR3 nucleotides: TGTGCCAGCAGCTTGGAGGGACAAACCTACGAGCAGTACTTC. Translated, it gives CASSLEGQTYEQYF.